Presented here are 12 T cell receptor beta chains from one specimen sequenced in a study of T cell responses to AZD1222 COVID-19 vaccine. Method: immunoSEQ multiplex PCR; TCRdb's copy keeps in-frame clones and lacks some. Altogether roughly 170,000 clones are present, 90% to 95% being singletons, with the ten largest covering approximately 0.97%. The source material was peripheral blood, sampled on day 0 of AZD1222 vaccination. All receptors derive from an adult in good health.

J is TRBJ1-2 and V is TRBV12-3 or TRBV12-4; no firm D call. The CDR3 is made up of 13 amino acids. Trimming took 5 bases from V and 4 from J, leaving 11 bases between them. The CDR3 region is CASSRTFGYGYTF. Here the CDR3 DNA reads TGTGCCAGCAGTCGCACATTCGGCTATGGCTACACCTTC.

The chain joins TRBV5-5 to TRBJ1-5; the match to TRBD1 covers 7 bases. V lost 2 bases and J lost 5; bases outside the gene matches: 4. In germline, CDR1 is SGHKS, CDR2 YYEKEE (reference sequence). The CDR3 totals 14 residues. Written as DNA, the CDR3 is TGTGCCAGCAGCTTATTCCAGGGGGATCAGCCCCAGCATTTT. Its protein is CASSLFQGDQPQHF.

The J gene is TRBJ2-5, the V gene TRBV2, with D possibly being TRBD2 (5 bases). The length of the CDR3 is 12 residues. CDR1 is SNHLY, CDR2 FYNNEI, per germline. V lost 4 bases to trimming and J lost 6 bases, with 9 bases between them. CDR3 residues: CASSVRGKTQYF. CDR3 coding DNA: TGTGCCAGCAGTGTCCGGGGAAAGACCCAGTACTTC.

The chain couples TRBV30 to TRBJ2-7; 9 bases line up with TRBD1. V was clipped by 3 bases and J by 5 bases; unmatched bases: 5. The CDR3 consists of 13 residues. Per the germline V gene, CDR1 is GTSNPN and CDR2 is SVGIG (reference sequence). CDR3 in DNA: TGTGCCTGGAGCTGGGACAGGGTAAACGAGCAGTACTTC. Its translation is CAWSWDRVNEQYF.

This sequence joins TRBV11-2 and TRBJ1-1, with no clear D. This CDR3 has 13 residues. The germline CDR1 and CDR2 sequences are SGHAT and FQNNGV. The V gene lost 2 bases and the J gene lost 3 bases, with 7 bases spanning the gap. The CDR3: CASSLQWDTEAFF. For the CDR3, the DNA is TGTGCCAGCAGCTTACAATGGGACACTGAAGCTTTCTTT.

Only a few counts were recorded for this clone. This chain uses TRBV3-1 (or the pseudogene TRBV3-2) with TRBJ1-3, with unresolved D. V was cut by 5 bases and J by 1 base, with 12 bases left in between. In germline, CDR1 is LGHDT, CDR2 YNNKEL (reference sequence). This CDR3 is built from 15 residues. CDR3 region: CASSFGVNSGNTIYF. The CDR3 nucleotides read TGTGCCAGCAGCTTTGGGGTTAATTCTGGAAACACCATATATTTT.

The chain is built from TRBV18 and TRBJ1-5, with 10 positions matching TRBD1. The V and J ends lost 5 bases and 5 bases, in that order; junction bases with no gene match: 3. The CDR3 contains 14 residues. CDR1 is KGHSH, CDR2 LQKENI, per germline. CDR3 bases: TGTGCCAGCTCAGTCGGGACAGGGGATCAGCCCCAGCATTTT. This encodes CASSVGTGDQPQHF. Complete variable domain (other parts from reference TRBV18 and TRBJ1-5): NAGVMQNPRHLVRRRGQEARLRCSPMKGHSHVYWYRQLPEEGLKFMVYLQKENIIDESGMPKERFSAEFPKEGPSILRIQQVVRGDSAAYFCASSVGTGDQPQHFGDGTRLSIL.

The V call is TRBV27, the J call TRBJ2-7, with D possibly matching TRBD1 (6 bases). This CDR3 spans 13 amino acids. Germline CDR1 is MNHEY and CDR2 is SMNVEV (reference sequence). Trimming took 6 bases from V and 2 from J, leaving 11 bases between them. The CDR3 region has the DNA TGTGCCAGCAGAACCGGGACACCCTACGAGCAGTACTTC. Translation gives CASRTGTPYEQYF.

The V gene is TRBV7-9, the J gene TRBJ2-1, with 8 positions matching TRBD1. The V gene end was trimmed by 4 bases and the J gene end by 4 bases; junction bases not matched to a gene: 12. Germline assignment: CDR1 SEHNR and CDR2 FQNEAQ (reference sequence). The CDR3 runs 17 residues. CDR3 in DNA: TGTGCCAGCAGCTCCGAGATGGACAGGGTAAAGTACAATGAGCAGTTCTTC. Translation: CASSSEMDRVKYNEQFF. Full variable domain (rest looked up from reference TRBV7-9 and TRBJ2-1): DTGVSQNPRHKITKRGQNVTFRCDPISEHNRLYWYRQTLGQGPEFLTYFQNEAQLEKSRLLSDRFSAERPKGSFSTLEIQRTEQGDSAMYLCASSSEMDRVKYNEQFFGPGTRLTVL.

The chain recombines TRBV11-2 with TRBJ2-1, with 7 bases fitting TRBD1. The CDR3 is made up of 14 amino acids. V was clipped by 5 bases and J by 6 bases; unmatched bases: 7. Germline V gene sequence: CDR1 SGHAT, CDR2 FQNNGV. CDR3 DNA sequence: TGTGCCAGCAGCCCCCGCAGGGGGTCCAATGAGCAGTTCTTC. Its translation is CASSPRRGSNEQFF.

This sequence joins TRBV27 and TRBJ2-5; TRBD1 agrees at 9 bases. CDR1 is MNHEY, CDR2 SMNVEV, per germline (reference sequence). The V segment lost 5 bases and the J segment 2 bases; nucleotides outside the gene matches: 6. The CDR3 sequence is 15 residues long. DNA of the CDR3: TGTGCCAGCAGTCCGGGACAGGGACGACAAGAGACCCAGTACTTC. It yields the protein CASSPGQGRQETQYF.

V gene TRBV9 combines with J gene TRBJ1-2, with D perhaps matching TRBD1 (5 bases). The CDR3 length is 14 residues. Trimming took 4 bases from V and 5 from J, leaving 15 bases between them. Germline CDR1 reads SGDLS; CDR2 reads YYNGEE. CDR3 sequence (DNA): TGTGCCAGCAGCTCGTCCGGGACTTTTTATGGCTACACCTTC. Translating it yields CASSSSGTFYGYTF.